This T cell receptor (beta chain) was obtained from a study of blood T cell repertoires in COVID-19. Study details: Material from acute and convalescent COVID-19 was sourced from the United States, Italy and Spain.

Original analysis: Cell counts per sample came from amplifying reference gene primers. The table came from immunoSEQ multiplex PCR; TCRdb's copy has only in-frame clones and leaves some out. V and J calls and clone size follow that table, whereas D and trimming were derived from the DNA. This table holds 220,000 or so clones, approximately 90% found once. Those who participated ranged in age from roughly 18 to 90 years and resided in 20 to 30 US areas. Clinical history reported by participants formed the basis on which cohorts were assigned. Unmatched junction bases numbered 6, after V lost 6 bases and J lost 2 bases. CDR1 and CDR2 from the germline V gene are SQVTM and ANQGSEA. This CDR3 spans 13 amino acids.

Sample: PBMCs or T cells enriched from blood (not recorded which). This rearrangement joins TRBV29-1 to TRBJ1-2; 7 bases are shared with TRBD1. The sequence was obtained from a young woman in a cohort exposed to, infected with or recovered from COVID-19 (not recorded which). This CDR3 is CSVRGLANYGYTF. In nucleotides, the CDR3 is TGCAGCGTGAGGGGGCTTGCGAACTATGGCTACACCTTC.